In its sample, the clone carrying this T cell receptor (beta chain) was seen a few times. V was trimmed by 4 bases and J by 8 bases, leaving 20 bases between them. The CDR3 runs 15 residues. CDR1 is GTSNPN and CDR2 is SVGIG in the germline V gene (reference sequence). The sample belongs to a study of blood T cell repertoires in COVID-19. Overall study: From T cells, B-cell-depleted T cells, or PBMCs came the material, which was cDNA or gDNA.

In terms of age and location, participants ranged from roughly 18 to 90 years and lived in about 25 US areas. Participants' reported clinical history set cohort assignment. In the original processing: Counts of nucleated cells, estimated from reference gene primer amplification, were obtained. Profiling relied on immunoSEQ multiplex PCR, and the TCRdb table lists in-frame clones only, not all of them. The D gene and trimming were derived from the DNA, and the V and J assignments and clone size from that table. The repertoire consists of about 260,000 clones, with about 88% occurring once and the leading ten covering about 3%.

The chain recombines TRBV30 with TRBJ1-4; tentatively, D is TRBD1 (6 bases). The TCR originated in a woman aged 45 to 65 who had recovered from COVID-19. The sample comprised PBMCs or T cells enriched from blood (not recorded which). In DNA, the CDR3 is TGTGCCTGGAAGGGGGTTAAGGGGAACAGGGAAAAACTGTTTTTT. Residues: CAWKGVKGNREKLFF.